This passage covers 17 T cell receptor beta chains from one sample sequenced in a study of molecular identifiers for immune sequencing clone quantification. TCRdb fed the PCR reads into MiXCR, producing one record per CDR3 protein. This sample has under 15,000 distinct CDR3 sequences; less than 20% occur once, and the top ten carry about 1.6%. The sequencing sample was made of naive CD8+ T cells from blood, with Jurkat cell RNA spiked in. Subset reported: FACS-sorted CD8+CD4-CCR7+CD45RA+ naive T cells. All receptors derive from a human donor in good health. Some libraries in this study had Jurkat cell RNA spiked in.

This clonotype was found many times. The CDR3 protein is CARWRAGVAYEQYF. The DNA of the CDR3 is TGTGCCAGATGGAGGGCGGGAGTCGCCTACGAGCAGTACTTC. The chain joins TRBV6-5 to TRBJ2-7, with 7 positions matching TRBD2. This CDR3 contains 14 residues. The V segment lost 9 bases and the J segment 2 bases; nucleotides outside the gene matches: 10. Germline V gene sequence: CDR1 MNHEY, CDR2 SVGAGI.

At least ten counts were recorded for this clonotype. This rearrangement joins TRBV3-1 to TRBJ2-1; no definite D call. With 3 bases removed from V and 5 bases from J, the gap between germline ends came to 8 bases. The CDR3 runs 13 residues. Germline V gene sequence: CDR1 LGHDT, CDR2 YNNKEL (reference sequence). The CDR3 protein is CASSHLPNNEQFF. For the CDR3, the DNA is TGTGCCAGCAGCCACCTCCCGAACAATGAGCAGTTCTTC.

In regard to this clonotype: One base away lies a much larger clone, so this may be a sequencing read error. This CDR3 is missing its conserved last phenylalanine or tryptophan, likely due to a read error. The rearrangement links TRBV5-1 to TRBJ2-7; TRBD2 aligns across 7 bases. The CDR3 has 17 amino acids. V lost 0 bases to trimming and J lost 3 bases; unmatched junction nucleotides: 12. Germline CDR1 and CDR2: SGHRS and YFSETQ. The CDR3 DNA reads TGCGCCAGCAGCTTGGGGCCAACCGGACTAGTTAACTACGAGCAGTACCTC. Translating gives CASSLGPTGLVNYEQYL.

This clonotype qualifies as medium-sized. V and J are TRBV6-2 or TRBV6-3 and TRBJ1-1; TRBD1 is a possible D gene (5 bases). CDR1 is MNHEY and CDR2 is SVGEGT in the germline V gene. This CDR3 region has 14 residues. V was shortened by 3 bases and J by 5 bases, with 13 bases between the two germline ends. The CDR3 sequence: CASSYGTQGTEAFF. The CDR3 nucleotides read TGTGCCAGCAGTTATGGCACCCAGGGAACTGAAGCTTTCTTT.

On this clonotype itself: This sequence may be a read error, since a much larger clone differs from it by one base. This sequence joins TRBV7-9 and TRBJ2-1, with TRBD1 as a possible D gene (5 bases). Deletions cut 8 bases from V and 7 bases from J, with 6 bases between. Looked up from germline, CDR1 is SEHNR and CDR2 is FQNEAQ (reference sequence). The CDR3 contains 10 residues. CDR3 protein: CASGQNEQFF. In DNA form, the CDR3 reads TGTGCCAGCGGACAAAATGAGCAGTTCTTC.

This clonotype counts as medium-sized (0.01 to 0.1%). The J gene is TRBJ2-7, the V gene TRBV6-5; 15 bases map to TRBD2. The junction had 6 bases not matched to a gene; V was cut back by 6 bases and J by 3 bases. Germline CDR1 and CDR2: MNHEY and SVGAGI. CDR3 length: 16 amino acids. The CDR3 sequence: CASRGLAGGLGYEQYF. The CDR3 DNA reads as TGTGCCAGCAGAGGACTAGCGGGAGGGCTAGGCTACGAGCAGTACTTC.

The table lists this clonotype with a few counts. The rearrangement joins TRBV12-3 or TRBV12-4 to TRBJ1-2, with a possible D match to TRBD1 (5 bases). The CDR3 has 15 residues. Trimming stripped 5 bases from V and 2 bases from J, with 15 bases between. CDR3 DNA: TGTGCCAGCAGTCTTCAGGGTCTCCTCAACTATGGCTACACCTTC. Its translation: CASSLQGLLNYGYTF.

In its sample, this clonotype ranks as medium-sized (0.01 to 0.1%). The J gene is TRBJ1-4, the V gene TRBV7-9, with TRBD1 matching 7 bases. Per germline, CDR1 SEHNR and CDR2 FQNEAQ (reference sequence). The CDR3 length is 16 residues. J was trimmed by 4 bases and V by 5 bases; bases with no gene match: 10. CDR3 bases: TGTGCCAGCAGCGGAGAGTGGGGACAGCTTAATGAAAAACTGTTTTTT. It yields the protein CASSGEWGQLNEKLFF.

This clonotype was counted at least ten times. The genes are TRBV27 and TRBJ1-1; D gene unclear. CDR1 and CDR2 (germline): MNHEY, SMNVEV (reference sequence). The CDR3 spans 15 residues. V lost 0 bases, J lost 3 bases, and 11 bases lay in between. The CDR3: CASSLSPGSDTEAFF. As DNA, the CDR3 is TGTGCCAGCAGTTTATCACCCGGCTCGGACACTGAAGCTTTCTTT.

This clonotype is termed medium-sized. This chain uses TRBV5-4 with TRBJ2-2, with D possibly matching TRBD1 (6 bases). Looked up from germline, CDR1 is SGHNT and CDR2 is YYREEE (reference sequence). This CDR3 region has 16 residues. V lost 0 bases to trimming and J lost 3 bases, with 12 bases between them. The chain's CDR3 is CASSLAWQGYTGELFF. The DNA for the CDR3 is TGTGCCAGCAGCTTGGCTTGGCAGGGGTACACCGGGGAGCTGTTTTTT.

This clonotype was counted many times. The chain couples TRBV28 to TRBJ2-3; possibly TRBD1 for D (6 bases). V was cut by 0 bases and J by 3 bases, with 10 bases left in between. This CDR3 region has 15 residues. Germline lookup yields CDR1 MDHEN and CDR2 SYDVKM. Here the CDR3 reads CASSLWDSTTDTQYF. In nucleotides, the CDR3 is TGTGCCAGCAGTTTATGGGACAGTACTACAGATACGCAGTATTTT.

This clonotype is deemed medium-sized. V is TRBV7-6 and J is TRBJ2-7, with TRBD2 as a possible D gene (6 bases). Trimming took off 1 base at V and 2 bases at J, with 9 bases between the two ends. This CDR3 has 14 residues. Germline V gives CDR1 SGHVS, CDR2 FNYEAQ. Here the CDR3 DNA reads TGTGCCAGCAGCTTAGATGCGGGGACCTACGAGCAGTACTTC. Its protein is CASSLDAGTYEQYF.

This clonotype occurred many times. This chain joins TRBV20-1 and TRBJ2-3, with TRBD2 matching 12 bases. Losses at the gene ends were 6 bases for V and 4 bases for J; bases not matched to a gene: 11. Germline values: CDR1 DFQATT, CDR2 SNEGSKA (reference sequence). The CDR3 length is 16 residues. The CDR3 is CSAPVPSSGRADTQYF. Here the CDR3 DNA reads TGCAGTGCCCCTGTCCCCTCTAGCGGGAGGGCAGATACGCAGTATTTT.

A word on this clonotype: This may be a read error, as it is one base from a much larger clone. The conserved closing phenylalanine or tryptophan is absent in this CDR3, likely reflecting a read error. The V gene is TRBV12-3 or TRBV12-4, the J gene TRBJ2-1, with TRBD1 as a possible D gene (6 bases). V gave up 5 bases and J gave up 6 bases, with 17 bases separating them. The CDR3 contains 15 residues. The CDR3 region is CASSPRGARSNEQFC. CDR3 nucleotide sequence: TGTGCCAGCAGTCCCAGGGGCGCCAGGTCCAATGAGCAGTTCTGC.

This clonotype was seen many times. This rearrangement joins TRBV4-1 to TRBJ1-1; 7 bases line up with TRBD1. Trimming removed 2 bases from V and 6 bases from J; junction bases left unmatched: 15. Germline V gene lookup returns CDR1 MGHRA and CDR2 YSYEKL. CDR3 length equals 17 residues. CDR3 amino acids: CASSQTAEVGGSSEAFF. CDR3 nucleotides: TGCGCCAGCAGCCAAACCGCCGAGGTAGGGGGCAGCTCTGAAGCTTTCTTT.

Of note for this clonotype: This may arise from a read error, as a much more abundant clone is one base away. Here the CDR3 reads CASSLRRASGSTDTQYF. CDR3 sequence (DNA): TGTGCCAGCAGTTTGCGCCGGGCGAGCGGGAGTACAGATACGCAGTATTTT. V gene TRBV27 combines with J gene TRBJ2-3, with 8 nucleotides matching TRBD2. With 3 bases clipped from V and 3 bases from J, the junction kept 11 bases outside the gene matches. Germline lookup yields CDR1 MNHEY and CDR2 SMNVEV (reference sequence). The CDR3 is 17 residues long.

This clonotype qualifies as medium-sized. The chain is built from TRBV2 and TRBJ2-7; TRBD1 matches at 9 bases. The CDR3 is 14 amino acids. Trimming took 6 bases from V and 3 from J; bases not matched to a gene: 6. Germline lookup yields CDR1 SNHLY and CDR2 FYNNEI. The CDR3 coding sequence is TGTGCCAGCAGCCCGACAGGGGGAAACTACGAGCAGTACTTC. Translation gives CASSPTGGNYEQYF.